The 14 T cell receptor beta chains below were found in one sample sequenced in a study of T-cell reconstitution after alpha-beta-depleted transplantation in children. Unique molecular identifiers featured in how the TCRbeta library was prepared. TCRdb fed the PCR reads into MiXCR, producing one record per CDR3 protein. The table has roughly 790,000 distinct CDR3 sequences, approximately 15% seen once. Sequences were derived from PBMCs, mostly from graft donor cells, sampled 360 days after TCRalphabeta/CD19-depleted stem cell transplant. Receptors were obtained from a male patient younger than 18 who had a stem cell transplant for acute lymphoblastic leukemia, so the T cells may come from the graft donor.

Ten or more counts support this clonotype. This rearrangement joins TRBV5-1 to TRBJ2-1, with 7 positions matching TRBD2. The germline V gene has CDR1 SGHRS and CDR2 YFSETQ. This CDR3 is 17 amino acids long. The V and J ends lost 4 bases and 4 bases, in that order; junction bases with no gene match: 14. The CDR3 DNA reads TGCGCCAGCAGCGGGTGGACTAGTAAGGAGTCTTACAATGAGCAGTTCTTC. Protein: CASSGWTSKESYNEQFF. The full variable domain, with the rest looked up from reference TRBV5-1 and TRBJ2-1, is KAGVTQTPRYLIKTRGQQVTLSCSPISGHRSVSWYQQTPGQGLQFLFEYFSETQRNKGNFPGRFSGRQFSNSRSEMNVSTLELGDSALYLCASSGWTSKESYNEQFFGPGTRLTVL.

The V gene is TRBV4-2, the J gene TRBJ2-3; D is unresolved. The length of the CDR3 is 14 residues. V was pared by 3 bases and J by 2 bases, with 9 bases between. CDR1 and CDR2 from the germline V gene are LGHNA and YNFKEQ. The CDR3 DNA reads TGTGCCAGCAGCCAGTTGGCCCCCACAGATACGCAGTATTTT. Residues: CASSQLAPTDTQYF.

This clonotype was seen at least ten times. For the CDR3, the DNA is TGTGCCAGCAGCCCGCGGACTAGCGGGTACACAGATACGCAGTATTTT. Its translation: CASSPRTSGYTDTQYF. The V gene is TRBV9, the J gene TRBJ2-3, with TRBD2 matching 11 bases. From germline, CDR1 is SGDLS and CDR2 YYNGEE. The CDR3 runs 16 residues. Trimming took 4 bases from V and 2 from J; bases not matched to a gene: 6.

This clonotype was counted many times. This sequence joins TRBV10-3 and TRBJ2-7, with 7 bases aligning to TRBD2. With V trimmed by 8 bases and J by 5 bases, 18 bases remained unmatched. Germline V gene lookup returns CDR1 ENHRY and CDR2 SYGVKD. This CDR3 is built from 16 residues. CDR3 nucleotide sequence: TGTGCCATCGGCACGGGAGGCCTCTCTGGTAACGACGAGCAGTACTTC. Translation gives CAIGTGGLSGNDEQYF.

The V gene is TRBV28, the J gene TRBJ2-7, with 9 bases that match TRBD1. In germline, CDR1 is MDHEN, CDR2 SYDVKM. V gave up 2 bases and J gave up 12 bases; unmatched junction bases: 8. The CDR3 is 13 residues long. CDR3 sequence reads: CASSLILQGASYF. CDR3 DNA: TGTGCCAGCAGTTTAATCTTACAGGGGGCATCGTACTTC.

The chain joins TRBV20-1 to TRBJ2-6; 14 bases fit TRBD2. The CDR3 is 17 amino acids. The germline gives CDR1 DFQATT, CDR2 SNEGSKA (reference sequence). With 2 bases clipped from V and 2 bases from J, the junction kept 2 bases outside the gene matches. The CDR3 DNA is TGCAGTGCTAGAAGGGGACTAGCGGGAGCTGGGGCCAACGTCCTGACTTTC. Its translation: CSARRGLAGAGANVLTF.

CDR3 amino acids: CASSLTLAGVGTDTQYF. The CDR3 DNA sequence: TGCGCCAGCAGCTTGACCCTAGCGGGAGTAGGCACAGATACGCAGTATTTT. J is TRBJ2-3 and V is TRBV5-1; TRBD2 matches at 10 bases. Germline trimming cut 1 base from V and 1 base from J; bases unmatched to any gene: 6. CDR3 length equals 17 residues. Germline V gives CDR1 SGHRS, CDR2 YFSETQ.

The chain employs TRBV7-9 and TRBJ1-2; tentative D call: TRBD1 (6 bases). Germline CDR1 is SEHNR and CDR2 is FQNEAQ (reference sequence). The CDR3 sequence is 13 residues long. Trimming removed 4 bases at V and 6 bases at J, with 12 bases between. The CDR3, as DNA: TGTGCCAGCAGCTGGAACAGGGAACATGGCTACACCTTC. It yields the protein CASSWNREHGYTF.

This clonotype was seen repeatedly, ten times or more. The chain is built from TRBV4-1 and TRBJ2-7, with D possibly matching TRBD1 (6 bases). Germline V gene lookup returns CDR1 MGHRA and CDR2 YSYEKL. V lost 3 bases and J 2 bases, leaving 11 bases between the germline ends. This CDR3 has 14 residues. CDR3 sequence reads: CASSQTGQTYEQYF. CDR3 DNA sequence: TGCGCCAGCAGCCAGACAGGACAGACCTACGAGCAGTACTTC.

The J gene is TRBJ2-7, the V gene TRBV4-2; D is ambiguous. From germline, CDR1 is LGHNA and CDR2 YNFKEQ. The CDR3 totals 12 residues. With 4 bases removed from V and 3 bases from J, the gap between germline ends came to 7 bases. Here the CDR3 DNA reads TGTGCCAGCAGCCGGAATCTCTACGAGCAGTACTTC. It is translated as CASSRNLYEQYF.

This clonotype was recorded many times. The gene calls are TRBV5-1 and TRBJ2-5, with a tentative D call TRBD1 (6 bases). V was shortened by 4 bases and J by 3 bases, with 28 bases between the two germline ends. The germline V gene encodes CDR1 SGHRS and CDR2 YFSETQ. This CDR3 comprises 19 residues. In nucleotides, the CDR3 is TGCGCCAGCAGCCACCATGGGACACCTGCCTTTCTCACGGAAGAGACCCAGTACTTC. It encodes CASSHHGTPAFLTEETQYF.

The chain joins TRBV7-8 to TRBJ1-2; weak D call: TRBD1 (6 bases). V was pared by 1 base and J by 4 bases, with 13 bases between. This CDR3 spans 15 amino acids. Germline lookup yields CDR1 SGHVS and CDR2 FQNEAQ. CDR3 sequence reads: CASSLDRGRSYGYTF. CDR3 coding DNA: TGTGCCAGCAGCTTAGATCGGGGGCGCTCCTATGGCTACACCTTC.

This clonotype came up a few times. This rearrangement joins TRBV7-9 to TRBJ2-1; no firm D call. V lost 1 base to trimming and J lost 5 bases, with 9 bases between them. The germline CDR1 and CDR2 sequences are SEHNR and FQNEAQ (reference sequence). CDR3 size: 14 residues. The CDR3: CASSLVSRDNEQFF. The CDR3 nucleotides are TGTGCCAGCAGCTTAGTTTCGAGAGACAATGAGCAGTTCTTC.

This chain uses TRBV6-5 with TRBJ2-7, with 9 bases matching TRBD1. V lost 2 bases to trimming and J lost 3 bases; unmatched junction nucleotides: 5. The CDR3 has 15 amino acids. CDR1 and CDR2 (germline): MNHEY, SVGAGI. The DNA for the CDR3 is TGTGCCAGCAGTTACGGGACAGGGTCAGACTACGAGCAGTACTTC. It is translated as CASSYGTGSDYEQYF.